This TCR beta chain came from a study of T cell responses to AZD1222 COVID-19 vaccine. To note about this clone: What it binds is not known.

Study observations and caveats: Every sample of the repertoires postdated the peak T cell response. Two AZD1222 doses significantly raised spike-specific TCR breadth and depth over controls. Spike was spanned by vaccine-associated CD4 TCRs, with dominance at 160-218 and 743-854.

The CDR3 is 15 amino acids. The germline CDR1 and CDR2 sequences are MDHEN and SYDVKM. The V segment lost 8 bases and the J segment 3 bases; nucleotides outside the gene matches: 8. Clones were read by immunoSEQ multiplex PCR, and TCRdb kept only the in-frame ones, dropping some. Here the sample spans about 120,000 clones, 70% to 90% being singletons. This rearrangement joins TRBV28 to TRBJ2-4, with 9 bases aligning to TRBD2. This TCR came from an adult in good health. The input for sequencing was peripheral blood, taken on day 0 of AZD1222 vaccination. The CDR3 sequence: CASGGGALDKNIQYF. In nucleotides, the CDR3 is TGTGCCAGCGGCGGGGGGGCCTTGGACAAAAACATTCAGTACTTC. The full variable domain, its missing parts supplied by reference TRBV28 and TRBJ2-4, is DVKVTQSSRYLVKRTGEKVFLECVQDMDHENMFWYRQDPGLGLRLIYFSYDVKMKEKGDIPEGYSVSREKKERFSLILESASTNQTSMYLCASGGGALDKNIQYFGAGTRLSVL.